The clone carrying this T cell receptor beta chain was detected ten times or more. Antigen specificity is unknown. Germline CDR1 and CDR2: LGHDT and YNNKEL (reference sequence). J gave up 6 bases and V 2 bases, and 8 bases lay outside the gene matches. CDR3 length equals 16 residues. The source of the sample is a study of naive and memory T cell subsets. An oligonucleotide containing a UMI was ligated to the 3' end of TCR cDNA. Whole-blood samples were under 3 ml of peripheral blood from healthy adult volunteers. Input was about 1 to 1000 ng of DNase-treated total RNA without cell sorting. The SP2 primer and nested alpha and beta constant region primers amplified ligated cDNA in four rounds. Reverse transcription of blood and skin TCR RNA was primed at alpha and beta constant regions. TCRdb ran MiXCR on the 5' RACE reads and lists one entry per CDR3 protein. The table shows roughly 60,000 distinct CDR3 sequences, with 7.2% occurring only once.

Study outcomes and limitations: This RNA-based method may be sensitive to activation-related transcript changes.

The sequence was obtained from a male donor in good health. The V and J genes are TRBV3-1 and TRBJ2-1; TRBD2 aligns across 9 bases. Here the CDR3 DNA reads TGTGCCAGCAGCCAATGGGGTTCTAGCGGGACCAATGAGCAGTTCTTC. It translates to CASSQWGSSGTNEQFF.